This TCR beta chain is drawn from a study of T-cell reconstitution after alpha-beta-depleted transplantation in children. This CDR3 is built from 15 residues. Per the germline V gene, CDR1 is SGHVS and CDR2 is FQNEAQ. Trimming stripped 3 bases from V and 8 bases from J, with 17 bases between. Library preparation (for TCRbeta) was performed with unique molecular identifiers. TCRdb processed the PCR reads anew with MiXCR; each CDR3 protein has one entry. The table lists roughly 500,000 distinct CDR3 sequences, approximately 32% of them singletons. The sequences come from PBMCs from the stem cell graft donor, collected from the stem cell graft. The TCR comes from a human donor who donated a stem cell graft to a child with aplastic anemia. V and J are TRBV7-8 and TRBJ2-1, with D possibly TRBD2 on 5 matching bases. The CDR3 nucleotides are TGTGCCAGCAGCTTCCAGCGGCTGCCTTTCGATGAGCAGTTCTTC. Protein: CASSFQRLPFDEQFF. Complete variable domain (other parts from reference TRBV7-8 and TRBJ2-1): GAGVSQSPRYKVAKRGQDVALRCDPISGHVSLFWYQQALGQGPEFLTYFQNEAQLDKSGLPSDRFFAERPEGSVSTLKIQRTQQEDSAVYLCASSFQRLPFDEQFFGPGTRLTVL.